Only a few counts were recorded for the clone carrying this T cell receptor (beta chain). Antigen: not known. Thawed unstimulated PBMCs were FACS-sorted by CD3, CD4 and CD8 into two populations. These data come from a study of T cell clones after liver transplantation. Sequencing used immunoSEQ multiplex PCR; TCRdb keeps in-frame clones, though not all of them. The sample lists roughly 73,000 clones; roughly 80% were seen once. Study outcomes and limitations: A larger donor-reactive than third-party decline suggested partial antigen-specific deletion.

The V end lost 3 bases, the J end lost 4 bases, and 6 bases lay between the germline ends. CDR3 length equals 11 residues. Per the germline V gene, CDR1 is DFQATT and CDR2 is SNEGSKA (reference sequence). The sequence derives from a human donor who received a liver transplant. V is TRBV20-1 and J is TRBJ1-1; TRBD1 might be the D (5 bases). Material: CD4+ T cells from blood, obtained before liver transplant. The CDR3 spells CSARGVTEAFF. The CDR3 DNA follows: TGCAGTGCTAGGGGGGTCACTGAAGCTTTCTTT.